This TCR beta chain was captured in a study of shared clonotypes between healthy human individuals. Loaded into unsorted PBMC replicate PCRs was roughly 320 ng DNA, 25,000 to 30,000 T cell genomes. Profiling relied on immunoSEQ multiplex PCR, and the TCRdb table lists in-frame clones only, not all of them. The table lists around 450,000 clones, around 75% of them singletons. Overall study results and limits: The sampled material consisted only of blood, and tissue repertoires are likely to differ.

The CDR3 consists of 13 residues. The V end lost 5 bases, the J end lost 6 bases, and 10 bases lay between the germline ends. Per germline, CDR1 SGHNT and CDR2 YENEEA. Concerning this clone: Its specificity is unknown.

The specimen sequenced was PBMCs. The TCR sequence derives from a woman aged 40 to 50 in good health. Some clones in this sample may be carry-over from other donors' samples. The chain carries TRBV11-3 and TRBJ2-2; a weak D match, TRBD2 (6 bases). The CDR3 loop is CASSQRLAGELFF. The CDR3 DNA reads as TGTGCCAGCAGCCAAAGACTAGCCGGGGAGCTGTTTTTT.